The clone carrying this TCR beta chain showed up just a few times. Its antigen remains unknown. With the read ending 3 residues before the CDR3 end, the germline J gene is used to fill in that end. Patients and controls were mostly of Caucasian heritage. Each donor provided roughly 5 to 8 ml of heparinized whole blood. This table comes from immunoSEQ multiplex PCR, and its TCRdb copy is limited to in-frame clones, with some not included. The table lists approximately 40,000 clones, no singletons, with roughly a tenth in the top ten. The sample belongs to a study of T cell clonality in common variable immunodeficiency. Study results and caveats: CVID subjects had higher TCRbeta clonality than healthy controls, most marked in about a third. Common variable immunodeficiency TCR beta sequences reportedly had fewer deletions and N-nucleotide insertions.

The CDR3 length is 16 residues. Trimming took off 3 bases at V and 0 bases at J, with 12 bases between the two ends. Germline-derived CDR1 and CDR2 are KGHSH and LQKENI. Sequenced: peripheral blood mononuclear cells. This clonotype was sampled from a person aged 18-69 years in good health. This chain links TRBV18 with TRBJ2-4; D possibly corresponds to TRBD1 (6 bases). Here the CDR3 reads CASSPVGTLAKNIQYF. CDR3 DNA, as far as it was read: TGTGCCAGCTCACCGGTTGGGACACTAGCCAAAAACATT.